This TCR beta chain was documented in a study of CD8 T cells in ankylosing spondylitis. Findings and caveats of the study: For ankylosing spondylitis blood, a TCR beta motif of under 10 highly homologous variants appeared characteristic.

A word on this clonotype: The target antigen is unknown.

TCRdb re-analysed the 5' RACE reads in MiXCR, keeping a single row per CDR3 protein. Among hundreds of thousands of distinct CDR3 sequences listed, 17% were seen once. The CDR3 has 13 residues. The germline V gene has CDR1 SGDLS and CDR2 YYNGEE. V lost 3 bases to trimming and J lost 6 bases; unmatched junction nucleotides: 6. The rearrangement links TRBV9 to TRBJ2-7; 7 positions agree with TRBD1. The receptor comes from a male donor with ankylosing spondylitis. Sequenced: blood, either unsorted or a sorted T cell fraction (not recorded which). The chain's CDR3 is CASSGGPGGEQYF. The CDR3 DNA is TGTGCCAGCAGCGGAGGCCCAGGGGGCGAGCAGTACTTC.